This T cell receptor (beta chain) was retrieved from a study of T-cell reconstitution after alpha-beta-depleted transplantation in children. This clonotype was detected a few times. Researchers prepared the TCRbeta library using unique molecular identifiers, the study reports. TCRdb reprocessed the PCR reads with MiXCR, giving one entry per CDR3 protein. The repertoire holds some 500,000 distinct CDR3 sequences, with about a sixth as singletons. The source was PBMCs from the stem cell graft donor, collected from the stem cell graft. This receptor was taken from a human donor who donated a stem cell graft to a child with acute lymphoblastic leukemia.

The CDR3 region is CASSFGAAAGTYEQYF. CDR3 nucleotide sequence: TGTGCCAGCAGCTTTGGTGCAGCCGCCGGAACCTACGAGCAGTACTTC. The genes are TRBV7-2 and TRBJ2-7; D uncertain. V gave up 3 bases and J gave up 2 bases, with 17 bases separating them. This CDR3 spans 16 amino acids. Per germline, CDR1 SGHTA and CDR2 FQGNSA.